Below are 7 T cell receptor beta chains sequenced from a single sample in a study of Graves' ophthalmopathy and Graves' hyperthyroidism. Amplification of the TCR beta CDR3 regions used RNA transcripts (as template). RT-PCR was first run with HTBI primers, then multiplex PCR in a second round. TCRdb recomputed calls from the multiplex PCR reads with MiXCR, one row per CDR3 protein. The sample yields around 1.1 million distinct CDR3 sequences, about 36% seen once. The source material was peripheral blood or thyroid tissue (not recorded which). These receptors were obtained from an adult man with Graves' hyperthyroidism.

This clonotype was seen only a few times. V is TRBV12-3 or TRBV12-4 and J is TRBJ2-2; D gene unclear. The V end was cut by 6 bases, the J end by 1 base, with 12 bases between. CDR3 length: 15 residues. This CDR3 is CASRAVTVNTGELFF. The CDR3 bases are TGTGCCAGCAGGGCTGTGACGGTGAACACCGGGGAGCTGTTTTTT.

The sample holds a few counts of this clonotype. The chain is built from TRBV7-8 and TRBJ2-7; no clear D gene. V lost 3 bases, J lost 3 bases, and 6 bases lay in between. Germline V gene lookup returns CDR1 SGHVS and CDR2 FQNEAQ. This CDR3 is 12 amino acids long. DNA of the CDR3: TGTGCCAGCAGCTTTGTAAACTACGAGCAGTACTTC. Translating it yields CASSFVNYEQYF. Full variable domain (missing parts from reference TRBV7-8 and TRBJ2-7): GAGVSQSPRYKVAKRGQDVALRCDPISGHVSLFWYQQALGQGPEFLTYFQNEAQLDKSGLPSDRFFAERPEGSVSTLKIQRTQQEDSAVYLCASSFVNYEQYFGPGTRLTVT.

V gene TRBV6-6 combines with J gene TRBJ1-5; TRBD1 aligns across 12 bases. CDR1 is MNHNY, CDR2 SVGAGI, per germline (reference sequence). The length of the CDR3 is 16 residues. J lost 7 bases, V lost 7 bases, and 11 bases had no gene match. This CDR3 reads CASNRDRGQGEQPQHF. The CDR3 DNA reads as TGTGCCAGCAACCGGGACAGGGGGCAAGGCGAGCAGCCCCAGCATTTT.

The chain recombines TRBV7-2 with TRBJ2-5, with 10 bases aligning to TRBD2. J gave up 4 bases and V 4 bases, and 12 bases lay outside the gene matches. The germline V gene has CDR1 SGHTA and CDR2 FQGNSA. The CDR3 spans 17 residues. This CDR3 reads CASSSTQLAGRGETQYF. The CDR3 coding sequence is TGTGCCAGCAGCTCGACCCAACTAGCGGGAAGAGGAGAGACCCAGTACTTC.

A few counts support this clonotype. The CDR3 region is CASSVEGGFHEQYF. The CDR3 bases are TGTGCCAGCAGCGTAGAGGGGGGATTCCACGAGCAGTACTTC. The chain combines TRBV9 with TRBJ2-7, with D perhaps assigned TRBD1 or TRBD2 (6 bases each). This CDR3 has 14 residues. Per germline, CDR1 SGDLS and CDR2 YYNGEE. Trimming took 0 bases from V and 5 from J, leaving 12 bases between them.

To note about this clonotype: Given a much more abundant clone one base away, this may be a read error. This sequence joins TRBV20-1 and TRBJ2-7, with D perhaps given as TRBD1 or TRBD2 (5 bases each). CDR1 is DFQATT, CDR2 SNEGSKA, per germline (reference sequence). This CDR3 is 14 amino acids long. Trimming cost V 5 bases and J 6 bases, with 20 bases left between them. In nucleotides, the CDR3 is TGCAGTGCTTTCGGACGGGGCCCAGCTTCCGAGCAGTACTTC. This gives the protein CSAFGRGPASEQYF.

This clonotype was found once. The V gene is TRBV7-2, the J gene TRBJ1-2; a weak D match, TRBD1 (6 bases). The germline V gene has CDR1 SGHTA and CDR2 FQGNSA. The V gene lost 1 base and the J gene lost 8 bases, with 14 bases spanning the gap. This CDR3 is 14 amino acids long. CDR3 loop: CASSLVRGALGYTF. In DNA form, the CDR3 reads TGTGCCAGCAGCTTAGTTCGGGGGGCTTTGGGCTACACCTTC.